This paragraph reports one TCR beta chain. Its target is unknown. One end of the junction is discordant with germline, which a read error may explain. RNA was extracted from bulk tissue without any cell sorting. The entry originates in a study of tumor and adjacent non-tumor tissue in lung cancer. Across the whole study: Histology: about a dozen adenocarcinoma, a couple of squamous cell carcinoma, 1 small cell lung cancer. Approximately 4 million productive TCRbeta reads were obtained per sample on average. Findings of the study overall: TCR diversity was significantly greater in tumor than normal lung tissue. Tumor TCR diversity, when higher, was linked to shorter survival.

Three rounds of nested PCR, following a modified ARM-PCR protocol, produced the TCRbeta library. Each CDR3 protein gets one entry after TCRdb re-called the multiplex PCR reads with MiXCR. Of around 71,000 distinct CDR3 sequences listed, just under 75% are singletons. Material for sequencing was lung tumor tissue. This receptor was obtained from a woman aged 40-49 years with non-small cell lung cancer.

CDR3 in amino acids: CVSSRGLAGDTGEMFF. The CDR3 DNA is TGTGTCAGCAGTAGAGGACTAGCGGGGGACACCGGGGAGATGTTTTTT. The gene calls are TRBV4-2 and TRBJ2-2; 13 bases are shared with TRBD2. Germline lookup yields CDR1 LGHNA and CDR2 YNFKEQ. The CDR3 loop spans 16 amino acids.